This T cell receptor (beta chain) was profiled in a study of healthy donors' naive CD4 and CD8 T cells. Study as a whole: All functional IMGT TCR alpha variants were covered by new primers.

Starting from around 470 ng of total RNA, TCR libraries were made with linear amplification. Authors' analysis steps: Some 80,000 TCR alpha transcripts were sequenced from five or six healthy donors. Via MiXCR, TCRdb re-called the reads, giving one row per CDR3 protein. None of the V and J calls come from the authors' own analysis; TCRdb made them. The profile shows approximately 200,000 distinct CDR3 sequences, around three quarters of them singletons. Concerning this clonotype: Germline is not matched at one junction end, which may reflect a read error.

Germline V CDR1 and CDR2: MNHEY, SVGAGI. The CDR3 spans 12 residues. The sample taken for sequencing was naive CD4+ and CD8+ T cells sorted from blood, pooled from several donors. The TCR originated in a pool of human donors in good health; the sample pools cells from several healthy donors. The rearrangement links TRBV6-5 to TRBJ1-5, with D hard to call. This chain's CDR3 is CASSDSYQPQHF. CDR3 in DNA: TGTGCCAGCAGTGACTCGTATCAGCCCCAGCATTTT.